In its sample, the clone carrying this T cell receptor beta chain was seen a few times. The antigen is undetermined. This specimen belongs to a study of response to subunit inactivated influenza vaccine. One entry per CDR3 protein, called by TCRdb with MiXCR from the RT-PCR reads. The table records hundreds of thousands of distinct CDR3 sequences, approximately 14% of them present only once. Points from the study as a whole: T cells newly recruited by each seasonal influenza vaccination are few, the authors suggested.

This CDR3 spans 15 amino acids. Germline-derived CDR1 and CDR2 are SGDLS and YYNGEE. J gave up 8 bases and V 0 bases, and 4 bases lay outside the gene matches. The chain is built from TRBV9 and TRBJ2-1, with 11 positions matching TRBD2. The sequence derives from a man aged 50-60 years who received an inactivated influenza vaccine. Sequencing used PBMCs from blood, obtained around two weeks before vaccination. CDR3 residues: CASSVGLAGGYEQFF. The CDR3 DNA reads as TGTGCCAGCAGCGTAGGGCTAGCGGGAGGTTATGAGCAGTTCTTC.